This TCR beta chain was identified during a study of metastatic and nonmetastatic thyroid tumors. On the study more broadly: Comparative analysis of repertoires was undertaken across blood and tumor or nodule tissue obtained from malignant and benign thyroid patients.

This clone appeared many times. The antigen remains unidentified. Whole-study results and caveats: Benign nodules reportedly had significantly lower TCR beta diversity than malignant thyroid tumors in blood and tumor.

Methods used by the authors: To classify distant metastasis in papillary thyroid cancer, a model was built from CDR3 differences across clinicopathological groups. TCRdb ran MiXCR on the PCR reads. Here the V and J calls rest on TCRdb's processing, not on the authors' analysis. This table has 12,000 or so clones, over 20% appearing once. Trimming took 5 bases from V and 0 from J, leaving 16 bases between them. This CDR3 region has 16 residues. CDR1 is PRHDT, CDR2 FYEKMQ, per germline (reference sequence). Every patient underwent thyroid surgery untreated. The J gene is TRBJ1-1, the V gene TRBV13, with D possibly matching TRBD1 (6 bases). The receptor comes from a female donor with papillary thyroid cancer or a benign thyroid nodule (not recorded which). Some clones in this sample may be carry-over from other donors' samples. The sample comprised adjacent normal tissue. CDR3 DNA: TGTGCCAGCAGCACAATTCCGGGACACTTGAACACTGAAGCTTTCTTT. It is translated as CASSTIPGHLNTEAFF.